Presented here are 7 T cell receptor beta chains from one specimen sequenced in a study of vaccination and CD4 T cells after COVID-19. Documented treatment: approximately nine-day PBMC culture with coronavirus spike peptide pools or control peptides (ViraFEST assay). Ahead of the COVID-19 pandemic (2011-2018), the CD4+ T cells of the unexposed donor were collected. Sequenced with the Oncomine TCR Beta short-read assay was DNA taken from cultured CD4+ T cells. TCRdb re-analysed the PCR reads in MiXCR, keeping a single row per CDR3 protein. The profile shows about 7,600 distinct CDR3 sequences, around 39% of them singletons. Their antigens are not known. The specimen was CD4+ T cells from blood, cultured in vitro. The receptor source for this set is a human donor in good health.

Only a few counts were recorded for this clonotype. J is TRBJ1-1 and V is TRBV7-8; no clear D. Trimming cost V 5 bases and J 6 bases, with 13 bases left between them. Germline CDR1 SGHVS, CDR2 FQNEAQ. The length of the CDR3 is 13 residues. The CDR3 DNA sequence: TGTGCCAGCAGCCATCCCGGCGGAGCTGAAGCTTTCTTT. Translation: CASSHPGGAEAFF. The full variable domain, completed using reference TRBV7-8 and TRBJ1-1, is GAGVSQSPRYKVAKRGQDVALRCDPISGHVSLFWYQQALGQGPEFLTYFQNEAQLDKSGLPSDRFFAERPEGSVSTLKIQRTQQEDSAVYLCASSHPGGAEAFFGQGTRLTVV.

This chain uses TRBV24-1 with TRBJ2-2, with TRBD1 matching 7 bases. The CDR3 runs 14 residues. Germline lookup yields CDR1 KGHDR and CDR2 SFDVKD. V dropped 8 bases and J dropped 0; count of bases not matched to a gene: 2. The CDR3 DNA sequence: TGTGCCACCACGGGGACAGCGAACACCGGGGAGCTGTTTTTT. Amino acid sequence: CATTGTANTGELFF.

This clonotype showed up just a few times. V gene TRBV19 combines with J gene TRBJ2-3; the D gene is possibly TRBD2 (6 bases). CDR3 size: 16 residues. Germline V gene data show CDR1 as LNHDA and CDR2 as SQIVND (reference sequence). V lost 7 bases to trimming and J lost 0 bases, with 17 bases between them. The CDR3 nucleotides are TGTGCCAGTACCCTTAGCGGAGGTTCTAGCACAGATACGCAGTATTTT. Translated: CASTLSGGSSTDTQYF.

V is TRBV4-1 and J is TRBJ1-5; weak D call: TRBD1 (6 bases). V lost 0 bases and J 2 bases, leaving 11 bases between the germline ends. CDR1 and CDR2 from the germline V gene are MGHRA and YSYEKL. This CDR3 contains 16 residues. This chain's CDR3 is CASSQDPGGRNQPQHF. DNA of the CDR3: TGCGCCAGCAGCCAAGATCCCGGGGGCCGCAATCAGCCCCAGCATTTT.

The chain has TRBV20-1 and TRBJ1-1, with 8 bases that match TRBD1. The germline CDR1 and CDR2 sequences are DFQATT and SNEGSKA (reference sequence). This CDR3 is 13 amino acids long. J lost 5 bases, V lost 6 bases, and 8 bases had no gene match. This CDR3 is CSAFSGGGTEAFF. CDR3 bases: TGCAGTGCATTTTCAGGGGGCGGGACTGAAGCTTTCTTT.

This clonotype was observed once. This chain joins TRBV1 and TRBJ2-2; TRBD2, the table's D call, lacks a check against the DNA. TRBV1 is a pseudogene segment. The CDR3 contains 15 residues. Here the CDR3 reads CTSSPTGLPTGELFF. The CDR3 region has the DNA TGCACCAGCAGCCCCACTGGACTCCCCACCGGGGAGCTGTTTTTT.

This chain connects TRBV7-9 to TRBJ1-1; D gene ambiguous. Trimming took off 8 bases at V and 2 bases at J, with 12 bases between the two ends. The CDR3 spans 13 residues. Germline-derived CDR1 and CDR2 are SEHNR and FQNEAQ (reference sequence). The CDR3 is CASSWQSNTEAFF. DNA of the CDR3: TGTGCCAGCTCCTGGCAGAGTAACACTGAAGCTTTCTTT.